The entry that follows covers one TCR beta chain sequence. The target of this receptor is not known. Base qualities were left out, and no much larger clone turns up one base away. This sample stems from a study of blood T cell repertoires in COVID-19 (TCRdb year 2020). Describing the broader study: The collaborator samples originated in the United States, Italy and Spain and spanned the acute and convalescent phases of COVID-19. The sample metadata nearly always contained a de-identified subject ID, COVID-19 status, age in years and sex. Deeply sampled blood TCRbeta repertoires from subjects exposed to, actively infected with, or recovered from COVID-19 were included in the dataset. HLA class I and class II types, where available, came from metadata supplied by the sample provider rather than from assay-based typing. Samples were obtained from the ongoing ImmuneRACE study (first 160 participants) and from about 1,300 subjects provided by 6 global collaborators. The material from the prospective study consisted of cDNA or gDNA derived from T cells, B-cell-depleted T cells, or PBMCs. The repertoires were released in a freely available public database intended as a resource for research on the immune response to SARS-CoV-2.

Per the germline V gene (reference sequence), SGHNT is the CDR1 and YYREEE is the CDR2. Germline trimming: 4 bases from V, 7 bases from J; junction bases outside gene matches: 12. The CDR3 covers 16 residues, taking in both the cysteine and the phenylalanine. Only the CDR3 DNA stays, 48 bases, in frame from base 1. TCRbeta CDR3 regions were amplified from genomic DNA using the immunoSEQ Assay, a bias-controlled multiplex PCR. As for how the authors treated the data: The number of nucleated cells in each sample was estimated by amplification of reference gene primers within the assay. To quantify the absolute abundance of each unique TCRbeta CDR3 rearrangement, sequence reads were collapsed and filtered. For each sample, productive Simpson clonality was calculated by taking the square root of Simpson's diversity index across productive rearrangements. TCRdb took this table from immuneACCESS and kept in-frame rearrangements with V and J called. Such tables lack part of the clones; where checked against another copy, unresolved V genes explain under half of the gap, and the rest is unexplained. V and J calls and clone size come straight from that table; D and trimming were deduced from the DNA. Counted in this sample were about 380,000 clones; less than 85% of them appeared once. 3% to 4.5% of the sample lies in the top ten.

Each collaborating institution followed its own protocols to collect whole blood in K2EDTA tubes. For TCRbeta analysis, collaborators shipped samples in one of three forms: frozen whole blood, isolated PBMCs, or DNA extracted from either of those sample types. What the study reported, not specific to this receptor: The amount of clinical and demographic metadata varied by source and participant and was provided uncurated.

The chain links TRBV5-4 with TRBJ1-2; 11 bases in the junction line up with TRBD1. Sequencing was carried out using peripheral blood. This TCR was recovered from a woman younger than 35 with acute or convalescent COVID-19. The nucleotides are TGTGCCAGCAGCCCTTATGGGACAGGGGGTTCGGGTGGCTACACCTTC. Translated, this is CASSPYGTGGSGGYTF.